These T cell receptor beta chains were read from a single sample in a study of PD-L1 blockade in urothelial cancer. The protocol was immunoSEQ multiplex PCR, while the TCRdb copy is restricted to in-frame clones and leaves out a portion. In the table there are roughly 87,000 clones, 89% of which are singletons. The sample in question was PBMCs, obtained around atezolizumab (anti-PD-L1) treatment. Source of these receptors: an elderly woman with urothelial cancer. Both conserved end residues are part of each CDR3. The D gene is left open where the match is weak. Clone size is not always given. Where it is, it says once, few, many or a class for expanded clones.

length	size	V	D	J	CDR3	DNA
15	NA	TRBV19	NA	TRBJ1-5	CASSISWGAHQPQHF	TGTGCCAGTAGTATATCTTGGGGAGCACACCAGCCCCAGCATTTT
15	NA	TRBV7-3	TRBD1	TRBJ2-1	CASSSGTGAYNEQFF	TGTGCCAGCAGCTCAGGGACAGGAGCATACAATGAGCAGTTCTTC
17	NA	TRBV11-2	NA	TRBJ1-5	CASSAGLPTSGNQPQHF	TGTGCCAGCAGCGCTGGACTTCCAACAAGTGGCAATCAGCCCCAGCATTTT
17	NA	TRBV27	TRBD2	TRBJ2-3	CASSLLGLGGSTDTQYF	TGTGCCAGCAGCCTTTTGGGGCTGGGGGGGAGCACAGATACGCAGTATTTT
14	once	TRBV16	TRBD1	TRBJ1-1	CASSLDRAVTEAFF	TGTGCCAGCAGCCTAGACAGGGCCGTCACTGAAGCTTTCTTT
12	once	TRBV6-1	TRBD2	TRBJ2-7	CASLAASYEQYF	TGTGCCAGTCTAGCGGCCTCCTACGAGCAGTACTTC
15	NA	TRBV9	NA	TRBJ2-7	CASSPRPTFGMEQYF	TGTGCCAGCAGCCCCCGACCGACGTTCGGGATGGAGCAGTACTTC
15	once	TRBV4-2	TRBD2	TRBJ2-1	CASSRLAGGSNEQFF	TGTGCCAGCAGCCGACTAGCGGGAGGTAGCAATGAGCAGTTCTTC
16	NA	TRBV5-4	TRBD2	TRBJ2-3	CASSLPGRAGTDTQYF	TGTGCCAGCAGCTTGCCCGGGAGGGCCGGCACAGATACGCAGTATTTT
15	NA	TRBV5-1	NA	TRBJ1-1	CASSAGVGGGTEAFF	TGCGCCAGCAGCGCGGGGGTTGGGGGCGGCACTGAAGCTTTCTTT
15	NA	TRBV7-9	NA	TRBJ2-7	CASSPERDKAYEQYF	TGTGCCAGCAGCCCCGAACGGGACAAAGCCTACGAGCAGTACTTC
13	NA	TRBV6-1	NA	TRBJ2-6	CASRSSGANVLTF	TGTGCCAGCCGGAGCTCTGGGGCCAACGTCCTGACTTTC
14	once	TRBV9	TRBD1	TRBJ1-2	CASSASQGSYGYTF	TGTGCCAGCAGCGCATCACAGGGGAGCTATGGCTACACCTTC
15	NA	TRBV28	TRBD1	TRBJ1-4	CASSQLETGRAKLFF	TGTGCCAGCAGCCAACTAGAGACAGGGCGGGCAAAACTGTTTTTT
15	once	TRBV7-9	TRBD1	TRBJ2-7	CASSLVGTGNYEQYF	TGTGCCAGCAGCTTAGTCGGGACAGGTAATTACGAGCAGTACTTC
13	many	TRBV19	NA	TRBJ2-4	CASRNPGESIQYF	TGTGCCAGTAGAAACCCAGGGGAGAGCATTCAGTACTTC
13	NA	TRBV9	NA	TRBJ2-1	CASSVGVFNEQFF	TGTGCCAGCAGCGTAGGTGTCTTCAATGAGCAGTTCTTC
16	NA	TRBV28	TRBD1	TRBJ1-1	CASSLASTGGNTEAFF	TGTGCCAGCAGTTTAGCCTCGACAGGGGGGAACACTGAAGCTTTCTTT
15	once	TRBV7-6	TRBD2	TRBJ2-1	CASSLGTSGSNEQFF	TGTGCCAGCAGCTTAGGGACTAGCGGGAGTAATGAGCAGTTCTTC
14	NA	TRBV11-2	NA	TRBJ2-7	CASSPLPTRREQYF	TGTGCCAGCAGCCCACTCCCCACGAGGAGAGAGCAGTACTTC
15	NA	TRBV2	NA	TRBJ2-1	CASKGGESSYNEQFF	TGTGCCAGCAAAGGTGGGGAGAGCTCCTACAATGAGCAGTTCTTC
16	NA	TRBV7-3	NA	TRBJ2-2	CASSSQTGMNTGELFF	TGTGCCAGCAGCTCCCAGACGGGGATGAACACCGGGGAGCTGTTTTTT
14	few	TRBV4-2	NA	TRBJ1-1	CASSQERVRTEAFF	TGTGCCAGCAGCCAAGAGCGGGTTCGCACTGAAGCTTTCTTT
14	NA	TRBV5-1	TRBD1	TRBJ2-5	CASSPGQGSETQYF	TGCGCCAGCAGCCCGGGACAGGGAAGCGAGACCCAGTACTTC
14	NA	TRBV27	TRBD1	TRBJ1-1	CATSPGTGFTEAFF	TGTGCCACCAGCCCAGGGACAGGGTTCACTGAAGCTTTCTTT
15	NA	TRBV7-9	TRBD2	TRBJ2-1	CASSPKLAVHNEQFF	TGTGCCAGCAGCCCGAAACTAGCGGTCCACAATGAGCAGTTCTTC
14	NA	TRBV21-1	NA	TRBJ2-1	CASSKGWGDNEQFF	TGTGCCAGCAGCAAAGGTTGGGGGGACAATGAGCAGTTCTTC
14	NA	TRBV10-3	NA	TRBJ2-2	CAISEPRGTGELFF	TGTGCCATCAGTGAGCCCCGGGGGACCGGGGAGCTGTTTTTT
14	few	TRBV19	NA	TRBJ1-5	CASSTGALNQPQHF	TGTGCCAGTAGTACAGGGGCCCTTAATCAGCCCCAGCATTTT
14	NA	TRBV21-1	NA	TRBJ2-1	CASSTYWVADEQFF	TGTGCCAGCAGCACATATTGGGTTGCGGATGAGCAGTTCTTC
14	NA	TRBV2	NA	TRBJ2-7	CASLLSQQAYEQYF	TGTGCCAGTCTCTTGTCCCAACAGGCCTACGAGCAGTACTTC
15	NA	TRBV5-4	NA	TRBJ2-5	CASSLGAEGRETQYF	TGTGCCAGCAGCTTGGGAGCGGAAGGCCGTGAGACCCAGTACTTC
15	NA	TRBV5-8	TRBD1	TRBJ2-5	CASSLAGQRGETQYF	TGTGCCAGCAGCTTGGCGGGACAGCGAGGGGAGACCCAGTACTTC
13	NA	TRBV27	NA	TRBJ1-3	CASSNNLGNTIYF	TGTGCCAGCAGTAACAACCTTGGAAACACCATATATTTT
13	few	TRBV28	NA	TRBJ1-5	CASSFQGPGAQHF	TGTGCCAGCAGTTTCCAGGGCCCAGGGGCCCAGCATTTT
13	NA	TRBV29-1	TRBD1	TRBJ2-5	CSARQGIVETQYF	TGCAGCGCTCGACAGGGTATTGTTGAGACCCAGTACTTC
15	NA	TRBV7-9	NA	TRBJ1-1	CASSTSGGRGIEAFF	TGTGCCAGCAGCACTTCGGGCGGGCGCGGGATCGAAGCTTTCTTT
15	NA	TRBV19	NA	TRBJ2-1	CASTKDVGGYNEQFF	TGTGCCAGTACAAAAGACGTGGGAGGATACAATGAGCAGTTCTTC
13	NA	TRBV27	NA	TRBJ1-4	CASSLATNEKLFF	TGTGCCAGCAGTCTCGCAACTAATGAAAAACTGTTTTTT
12	NA	TRBV4-1	NA	TRBJ1-1	CASSQRNTEAFF	TGCGCCAGCAGCCAACGTAACACTGAAGCTTTCTTT
14	NA	TRBV19	NA	TRBJ2-1	CASSMESSYNEQFF	TGTGCCAGTAGTATGGAGAGCTCCTACAATGAGCAGTTCTTC
14	NA	TRBV7-7	NA	TRBJ2-5	CASSPEGRGETQYF	TGTGCCAGCAGCCCCGAGGGGCGGGGCGAGACCCAGTACTTC
13	NA	TRBV7-8	TRBD2	TRBJ2-7	CASSFQRESEQYF	TGTGCCAGCAGCTTCCAGCGGGAGAGCGAGCAGTACTTC
14	NA	TRBV19	TRBD1	TRBJ2-5	CASRGQGAAETQYF	TGTGCCAGTAGGGGACAGGGGGCGGCAGAGACCCAGTACTTC
13	few	TRBV19	NA	TRBJ1-2	CASSDRVNYGYTF	TGTGCCAGTTCGGACAGAGTGAACTATGGCTACACCTTC
13	NA	TRBV15	NA	TRBJ1-5	CATSRDLAQPQHF	TGTGCCACCAGCAGAGATTTAGCCCAGCCCCAGCATTTT
12	NA	TRBV5-1	NA	TRBJ2-7	CASSSSSYEQYF	TGCGCCAGCAGCTCTAGCTCCTACGAGCAGTACTTC
16	NA	TRBV5-1	TRBD2	TRBJ2-3	CASSLAGGRAGDTQYF	TGCGCCAGCAGCTTGGCAGGCGGGAGGGCAGGAGATACGCAGTATTTT
12	NA	TRBV10-2	TRBD1	TRBJ2-1	CASNTGGDEQFF	TGCGCCAGCAACACAGGGGGTGATGAGCAGTTCTTC
11	NA	TRBV28	NA	TRBJ1-2	CAGGDHYGYTF	TGTGCCGGGGGGGACCACTATGGCTACACCTTC
16	NA	TRBV4-2	NA	TRBJ1-1	CASSLTVIGDETEAFF	TGTGCCAGCAGCCTTACAGTTATCGGGGATGAAACTGAAGCTTTCTTT
15	NA	TRBV11-3	NA	TRBJ2-1	CASSPGGLSYNEQFF	TGTGCCAGCAGCCCCGGCGGGCTCTCCTACAATGAGCAGTTCTTC
15	NA	TRBV19	NA	TRBJ2-7	CASSIDTTGAYEQYF	TGTGCCAGTAGTATCGATACAACTGGAGCCTACGAGCAGTACTTC
14	NA	TRBV28	NA	TRBJ1-5	CASSSTGYSPPQHF	TGTGCCAGCAGTTCAACAGGGTATAGCCCGCCCCAGCATTTT
13	NA	TRBV27	TRBD1	TRBJ2-7	CASATGGSYEQYF	TGTGCCAGCGCGACAGGGGGCTCCTACGAGCAGTACTTC
14	NA	TRBV10-1	NA	TRBJ1-5	CARDEFYSNQPQHF	TGCGCCCGCGATGAGTTCTATAGCAATCAGCCCCAGCATTTT
15	NA	TRBV11-3	NA	TRBJ2-2	CASSPRQGGTGELFF	TGTGCCAGCAGCCCGAGACAGGGAGGTACCGGGGAGCTGTTTTTT
15	NA	TRBV9	NA	TRBJ2-5	CASSPRGGTGETQYF	TGTGCCAGCAGCCCCCGGGGCGGGACGGGCGAGACCCAGTACTTC
13	NA	TRBV9	NA	TRBJ2-7	CASSVEVLGEQYF	TGTGCCAGCAGCGTGGAGGTTCTCGGGGAGCAGTACTTC